This T cell receptor (beta chain) was found in a study of regulatory T cells in long-lasting Graves disease. Arm-PCR of CDR3 regions and iRepertoire HTBI primers were the basis on which TCR beta libraries were built. Each CDR3 protein is one row after TCRdb ran MiXCR on the multiplex PCR reads. Seen here are under 700,000 distinct CDR3 sequences, roughly 15% observed once, and the top ten hold approximately 25%. Time point: newly diagnosed GD, antithyroid drugs for less than 3 months. From RNA extracted from PBMCs, the TCR library was made. Study results and caveats: Owing to a sample size that was small, accuracy may have been reduced. Persistent patients shared about 2,800 public clonotypes among themselves. Newly diagnosed patients shared fewer, at nearly 1,000.

This clonotype was detected many times. The antigen is undetermined. Germline assignment: CDR1 SGHTA and CDR2 FQGNSA. The CDR3 runs to 15 residues. V lost 2 bases and J 5 bases, leaving 15 bases between the germline ends. This sample was shared with a second study, whose subject was T cells in Graves' hyperthyroidism and ophthalmopathy.

The rearrangement joins TRBV7-2 to TRBJ1-1, with a possible D match to TRBD1 (5 bases). The sequence derives from a woman between 40 and 65 years old with Graves disease. This specimen consisted of peripheral blood mononuclear cells (PBMCs), obtained at new diagnosis, from a patient treated with antithyroid drugs. CDR3 in DNA: TGTGCCAGCAGCTTATGGGGGGGGATAAGGACTGAAGCTTTCTTT. The encoded protein is CASSLWGGIRTEAFF.